What follows are 13 T cell receptor beta chains derived from one specimen sequenced in a study of cytomegalovirus exposure and HLA in healthy donors. Primers for the PCR totalled 60 Vbeta and 13 Jbeta. Assay: immunoSEQ multiplex PCR; the TCRdb copy retains only in-frame clones and omits some. The table lists 110,000 to 150,000 clones, approximately 78% of them singletons. Sequences were obtained from PBMCs. The source of these receptors is a woman in her forties in good health and CMV-seropositive.

This rearrangement joins TRBV4-2 to TRBJ1-2; D gene uncertain. V lost 1 base and J lost 3, with 6 bases in between. Germline CDR1 reads LGHNA; CDR2 reads YNFKEQ. This CDR3 is 13 amino acids long. CDR3 region: CASSQVQDYGYTF. CDR3 in DNA: TGTGCCAGCAGCCAAGTGCAGGACTATGGCTACACCTTC.

This sequence joins TRBV9 and TRBJ2-2; 12 bases are a match to TRBD2. After removal of 3 bases from V and 6 bases from J, the junction contained 3 bases not matched to a gene. CDR1 and CDR2 from the germline V gene are SGDLS and YYNGEE. This CDR3 has 15 amino acids. The CDR3 DNA reads TGTGCCAGCAGCGGTACTAGCGGGAGGTCCGGGGAGCTGTTTTTT. Translating gives CASSGTSGRSGELFF.

V gene TRBV7-2 combines with J gene TRBJ2-1; TRBD2 might be the D (5 bases). V dropped 5 bases and J dropped 10 bases, with 21 bases sitting between them. This CDR3 has 15 residues. Per germline, CDR1 SGHTA and CDR2 FQGNSA. CDR3 amino acids: CASSGPGLSNKEQFF. CDR3 DNA: TGTGCCAGCAGCGGGCCAGGACTGTCCAATAAAGAGCAGTTCTTC. Full variable domain (missing parts from reference TRBV7-2 and TRBJ2-1): GAGVSQSPSNKVTEKGKDVELRCDPISGHTALYWYRQSLGQGLEFLIYFQGNSAPDKSGLPSDRFSAERTGGSVSTLTIQRTQQEDSAVYLCASSGPGLSNKEQFFGPGTRLTVL.

The gene calls are TRBV6-5 and TRBJ1-1, with a tentative D call TRBD1 (6 bases). The CDR3 covers 14 residues. The V end lost 5 bases, the J end lost 5 bases, and 15 bases lay between the germline ends. CDR1 and CDR2 (germline): MNHEY, SVGAGI. CDR3 in amino acids: CASSATSTGTEAFF. The CDR3 nucleotides are TGTGCCAGCAGTGCTACCTCCACAGGGACTGAAGCTTTCTTT.

J is TRBJ1-1 and V is TRBV30; 7 nucleotides line up with TRBD1. The V segment lost 0 bases and the J segment 7 bases; nucleotides outside the gene matches: 5. The CDR3 length is 13 residues. Looked up from germline, CDR1 is GTSNPN and CDR2 is SVGIG (reference sequence). The CDR3 nucleotides read TGTGCCTGGAGTGTAAAAGGGGGCCTTGAAGCTTTCTTT. Translation gives CAWSVKGGLEAFF.

This clone came up a few times. V gene TRBV9 combines with J gene TRBJ1-2; 8 bases match TRBD1. The CDR3 extends over 14 amino acids. The germline V gene has CDR1 SGDLS and CDR2 YYNGEE. V gave up 0 bases and J gave up 5 bases; unmatched junction bases: 3. The CDR3 nucleotides are TGTGCCAGCAGCGTAGCGAACAGGGGGTATGGCTACACCTTC. Residues: CASSVANRGYGYTF.

This clone was found once. The chain has TRBV14 and TRBJ2-3, with 10 nucleotides matching TRBD2. The V and J ends lost 4 bases and 4 bases, in that order; junction bases with no gene match: 11. CDR1 is SGHDN, CDR2 FVKESK, per germline. The length of the CDR3 is 17 residues. CDR3 sequence reads: CASSLSPSGSWADTQYF. As DNA, the CDR3 is TGTGCCAGCAGCCTCTCCCCTAGCGGGAGTTGGGCAGATACGCAGTATTTT.

This chain connects TRBV5-1 to TRBJ2-7, with 9 positions matching TRBD1. Unmatched junction bases numbered 7, after V lost 4 bases and J lost 5 bases. Germline CDR1 and CDR2: SGHRS and YFSETQ. The CDR3 runs to 14 residues. The DNA for the CDR3 is TGCGCCAGCAGCCCGGGGACAGGGAAGGACGAGCAGTACTTC. Protein: CASSPGTGKDEQYF.

V is TRBV7-6 and J is TRBJ2-5; 11 nucleotides agree with TRBD2. With V trimmed by 1 base and J by 5 bases, 6 bases remained unmatched. CDR1 SGHVS and CDR2 FNYEAQ come from the germline V gene. CDR3 size: 16 residues. For the CDR3, the DNA is TGTGCCAGCAGCTTAGGTAGCGGGGGGGCCAGGGAGACCCAGTACTTC. It translates to CASSLGSGGARETQYF.

The V gene is TRBV18, the J gene TRBJ1-2, with a weak D call TRBD1 (5 bases). The ends were cut back, 2 bases at V and 7 bases at J, with 14 bases in the middle. The germline gives CDR1 KGHSH, CDR2 LQKENI. CDR3 length: 14 amino acids. The CDR3 bases are TGTGCCAGCTCACCAGAACAGGTGGGTGGTGGCTACACCTTC. Amino acid sequence: CASSPEQVGGGYTF.

In its sample, this clone was seen a few times. The CDR3 region is CASSSTPEGVREQYF. In DNA, the CDR3 is TGTGCCAGCAGTTCCACCCCGGAGGGTGTTCGCGAGCAGTACTTC. The chain combines TRBV6-5 with TRBJ2-7, with a tentative D call TRBD2 (6 bases). The germline CDR1 and CDR2 sequences are MNHEY and SVGAGI. The CDR3 consists of 15 residues. V was trimmed by 4 bases and J by 6 bases, leaving 19 bases between them.

The CDR3 is CASCKSGEETQYF. DNA of the CDR3: TGTGCCAGCTGCAAGAGCGGGGAAGAGACCCAGTACTTC. The gene calls are TRBV27 and TRBJ2-5; 7 bases align to TRBD2. From germline, CDR1 is MNHEY and CDR2 SMNVEV (reference sequence). The CDR3 runs to 13 residues. V gave up 8 bases and J gave up 3 bases; unmatched junction bases: 6.

This clone was seen only a few times. The rearrangement uses TRBV7-9 and TRBJ2-2, with 7 bases matching TRBD2. V was pared by 8 bases and J by 4 bases, with 7 bases of the junction left unmatched. In germline, CDR1 is SEHNR, CDR2 FQNEAQ (reference sequence). The CDR3 covers 14 residues. The CDR3: CASLWGGSTGELFF. The CDR3 DNA reads as TGTGCCAGCCTCTGGGGGGGGAGCACCGGGGAGCTGTTTTTT. Full variable domain (outside the CDR3, taken from reference TRBV7-9 and TRBJ2-2): DTGVSQNPRHKITKRGQNVTFRCDPISEHNRLYWYRQTLGQGPEFLTYFQNEAQLEKSRLLSDRFSAERPKGSFSTLEIQRTEQGDSAMYLCASLWGGSTGELFFGEGSRLTVL.